Shown below are 15 T cell receptor beta chains from a single sample sequenced in a study of T-cell reconstitution after alpha-beta-depleted transplantation in children. Library preparation (for TCRbeta) was performed with unique molecular identifiers. TCRdb processed the PCR reads anew with MiXCR; each CDR3 protein has one entry. The sample has about 460,000 distinct CDR3 sequences, approximately 10% seen once. The material sequenced was PBMCs, mostly from graft donor cells, taken 180 days after TCRalphabeta/CD19-depleted stem cell transplant. All receptors derive from a female patient between 2 and 15 years old who had a stem cell transplant for aplastic anemia, so the T cells may come from the graft donor.

V gene TRBV10-3 combines with J gene TRBJ1-2, with D unresolved. Germline V gives CDR1 ENHRY, CDR2 SYGVKD. V was trimmed by 4 bases and J by 5 bases, leaving 8 bases between them. This CDR3 has 12 amino acids. The CDR3 sequence is CAISGGEYGYTF. CDR3 nucleotides: TGTGCCATCAGTGGAGGAGAGTATGGCTACACCTTC.

The chain combines TRBV28 with TRBJ1-4; tentative D call: TRBD1 (5 bases). The CDR3 contains 16 residues. CDR1 is MDHEN, CDR2 SYDVKM, per germline. V was cut by 4 bases and J by 5 bases, with 17 bases left in between. CDR3 DNA: TGTGCCAGCAGTTCACCCGGGGCATCGAACAATGAAAAACTGTTTTTT. This gives the protein CASSSPGASNNEKLFF.

This chain joins TRBV6-1 and TRBJ2-7; TRBD1 aligns across 9 bases. CDR1 MNHNS and CDR2 SASEGT come from the germline V gene. This CDR3 is built from 15 residues. J gave up 7 bases and V 10 bases, and 17 bases lay outside the gene matches. Here the CDR3 reads CATQPGTGTLLEQYF. DNA of the CDR3: TGTGCCACACAACCCGGGACAGGGACCCTTCTGGAGCAGTACTTC.

This clonotype was counted only a few times. This rearrangement joins TRBV7-2 to TRBJ2-1; 8 positions match TRBD2. The CDR3 runs to 15 residues. Per germline, CDR1 SGHTA and CDR2 FQGNSA. V lost 0 bases, J lost 7 bases, and 5 bases stayed unmatched. The CDR3 is CASSLAAGAGNEQFF. DNA of the CDR3: TGTGCCAGCAGCTTAGCAGCGGGAGCTGGGAATGAGCAGTTCTTC.

The CDR3 nucleotides are TGTGCCAGCAGTTTATTCGTCTCGGGAGATACGCAGTATTTT. This translates into CASSLFVSGDTQYF. The chain combines TRBV12-3 or TRBV12-4 with TRBJ2-3; D is unresolved. Trimming took 2 bases from V and 5 from J, leaving 11 bases between them. The CDR3 loop spans 14 amino acids.

The genes are TRBV7-6 and TRBJ2-2; 9 nucleotides align to TRBD2. This CDR3 contains 18 residues. J was trimmed by 5 bases and V by 2 bases; bases with no gene match: 12. Germline-derived CDR1 and CDR2 are SGHVS and FNYEAQ. The CDR3 DNA is TGTGCCAGCAGCTTAATTGCGGGAGGGCAGTTCGTGACCGGGGAGCTGTTTTTT. This sequence encodes CASSLIAGGQFVTGELFF. The full variable domain, rest sourced from reference TRBV7-6 and TRBJ2-2, is GAGVSQSPRYKVTKRGQDVALRCDPISGHVSLYWYRQALGQGPEFLTYFNYEAQQDKSGLPNDRFSAERPEGSISTLTIQRTEQRDSAMYRCASSLIAGGQFVTGELFFGEGSRLTVL.

Only a few counts were recorded for this clonotype. The V call is TRBV12-3 or TRBV12-4, the J call TRBJ2-5; TRBD2 is a possible D gene (7 bases). The CDR3 length is 16 residues. V was pared by 7 bases and J by 0 bases, with 18 bases between. The CDR3 region has the DNA TGTGCCAGCACCCTGGGGGGGGCCTTGTACCAAGAGACCCAGTACTTC. It yields the protein CASTLGGALYQETQYF.

In this sample, this clonotype turned up a few times. The rearrangement uses TRBV29-1 and TRBJ2-1; D not resolved. Germline V CDR1 and CDR2: SQVTM, ANQGSEA. V shed 4 bases and J shed 0 bases, with 16 bases lying between them. This CDR3 has 16 residues. CDR3 sequence (DNA): TGCAGCGTTGTGTCCTTTAGGGTCTACTCCTACAATGAGCAGTTCTTC. As protein: CSVVSFRVYSYNEQFF.

This clonotype was recorded many times. The chain couples TRBV7-9 to TRBJ1-2, with 7 bases lining up with TRBD1. CDR3 length: 15 amino acids. From germline, CDR1 is SEHNR and CDR2 FQNEAQ (reference sequence). The ends lost 5 bases at V and 5 bases at J; junction bases unmatched: 11. CDR3 sequence (DNA): TGTGCCAGCAGCGAGTGGGTGGACAGGCCTTATGGCTACACCTTC. It translates to CASSEWVDRPYGYTF.

There are a few counts of this clonotype. The chain combines TRBV29-1 with TRBJ1-1; D may be TRBD1 (6 bases). This CDR3 comprises 14 residues. In germline, CDR1 is SQVTM, CDR2 ANQGSEA. Trimming took 6 bases from V and 5 from J, leaving 19 bases between them. The CDR3 region has the DNA TGCAGCGTACGAACACAGGGCCTGGGGACTGAAGCTTTCTTT. Encoded protein: CSVRTQGLGTEAFF.

This clonotype was counted between two and nine times. The gene calls are TRBV7-9 and TRBJ2-7; D is tentatively TRBD1 or TRBD2 (5 bases each). The germline V gene encodes CDR1 SEHNR and CDR2 FQNEAQ (reference sequence). V was cut by 4 bases and J by 2 bases, with 12 bases left in between. The CDR3 contains 14 residues. The chain's CDR3 is CASSWKGTPYEQYF. The CDR3 DNA is TGTGCCAGCAGCTGGAAAGGGACCCCCTACGAGCAGTACTTC.

The chain recombines TRBV4-1 with TRBJ1-1, with D uncertain. V shed 0 bases and J shed 11 bases, with 10 bases lying between them. Germline assignment: CDR1 MGHRA and CDR2 YSYEKL. This CDR3 is built from 12 residues. The CDR3 here is CASSQDGPGAFF. CDR3 sequence (DNA): TGCGCCAGCAGCCAAGACGGCCCTGGGGCTTTCTTT.

Notes on this clonotype: Relative to the germline gene, one junction end is altered; a read error may explain this. The chain combines TRBV20-1 with TRBJ2-7, with D uncertain. The CDR3 sequence is 13 residues long. Germline lookup yields CDR1 DFQATT and CDR2 SNEGSKA (reference sequence). Written as DNA, the CDR3 is TGCAGTGCAAGAGAGGCCGGCTCCTACGAGCAGTACTTC. It translates to CSAREAGSYEQYF.

This clonotype was counted at least ten times. The chain recombines TRBV20-1 with TRBJ1-6; the match to TRBD1 covers 11 bases. The V and J ends lost 6 bases and 11 bases, in that order; junction bases with no gene match: 12. CDR1 is DFQATT and CDR2 is SNEGSKA in the germline V gene (reference sequence). This CDR3 spans 15 amino acids. DNA of the CDR3: TGCAGTGCCCTAAGCAGGACAGGGGGCACGGCACCCCTCCACTTT. It specifies CSALSRTGGTAPLHF.

This clonotype was observed a handful of times. V usage is TRBV2 and J usage is TRBJ2-2, with D tentatively TRBD1 or TRBD2 (5 bases each). The CDR3 has 15 residues. The germline gives CDR1 SNHLY, CDR2 FYNNEI. V was cut by 3 bases and J by 3 bases, with 11 bases left in between. The CDR3 reads CASSDTGRYTGELFF. As DNA, the CDR3 is TGTGCCAGCAGTGACACGGGACGATACACCGGGGAGCTGTTTTTT.